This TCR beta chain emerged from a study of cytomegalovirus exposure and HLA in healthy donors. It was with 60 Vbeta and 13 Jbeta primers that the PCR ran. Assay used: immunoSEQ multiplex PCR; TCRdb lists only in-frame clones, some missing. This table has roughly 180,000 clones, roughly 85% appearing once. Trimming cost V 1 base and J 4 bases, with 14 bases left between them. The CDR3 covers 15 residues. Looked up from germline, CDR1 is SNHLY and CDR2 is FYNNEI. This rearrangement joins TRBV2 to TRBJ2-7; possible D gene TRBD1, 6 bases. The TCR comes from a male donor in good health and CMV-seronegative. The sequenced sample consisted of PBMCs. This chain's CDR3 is CASSEDWAGEYEQYF. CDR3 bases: TGTGCCAGCAGTGAAGACTGGGCAGGGGAATACGAGCAGTACTTC.